This T cell receptor (beta chain) derives from a study of blood T cell repertoires in COVID-19. Study information: PBMCs, B-cell-depleted T cells, or T cells were the source of the cDNA or gDNA that made up the material.

Repertoires were generated with immunoSEQ multiplex PCR, while TCRdb's copy carries only in-frame clones and drops some. The table has some 240,000 clones, 75% to 85% seen once. The trim removed 3 bases at V and 3 bases at J, leaving 4 bases unmatched. Germline CDR1 and CDR2: SGHRS and YFSETQ. This CDR3 has 16 residues. This TCR was sampled from a woman older than 75 with COVID-19, enrolled during active disease. The sequencing input was peripheral blood. J is TRBJ1-4 and V is TRBV5-1, with 11 bases identical to TRBD1. CDR3 in amino acids: CASSSGQGGANEKLFF. The CDR3 coding sequence is TGCGCCAGCAGCTCGGGACAGGGGGGAGCTAATGAAAAACTGTTTTTT.